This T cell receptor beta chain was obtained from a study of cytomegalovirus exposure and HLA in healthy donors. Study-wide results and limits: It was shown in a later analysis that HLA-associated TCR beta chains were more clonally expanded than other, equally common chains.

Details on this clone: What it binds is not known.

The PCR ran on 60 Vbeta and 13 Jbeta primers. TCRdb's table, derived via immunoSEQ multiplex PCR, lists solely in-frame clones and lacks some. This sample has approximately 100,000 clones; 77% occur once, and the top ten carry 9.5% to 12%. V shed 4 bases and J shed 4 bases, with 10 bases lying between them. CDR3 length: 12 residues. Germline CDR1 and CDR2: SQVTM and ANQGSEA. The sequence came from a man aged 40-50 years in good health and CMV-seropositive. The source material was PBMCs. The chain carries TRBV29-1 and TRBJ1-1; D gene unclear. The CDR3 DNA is TGCAGCGTTGTACCGGTGAGCACTGAAGCTTTCTTT. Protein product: CSVVPVSTEAFF.